The rows below give T cell receptor beta chains drawn from one sample of a study of T-cell reconstitution after alpha-beta-depleted transplantation in children. TCRdb reprocessed the PCR reads with MiXCR, giving one entry per CDR3 protein. The table records about 240,000 distinct CDR3 sequences, roughly 23% of them present only once. This sample comprised PBMCs, obtained before TCRalphabeta/CD19-depleted stem cell transplant. The receptors stem from a girl aged 2-10 years with Fanconi anemia, due to receive a stem cell transplant. The CDR3 runs from the conserved cysteine through the conserved F or W. Each record gives: clone size, V gene, J gene, D gene, CDR3 DNA, CDR3 protein. D genes are given only for firm matches. A row's size may be missing; if present it is once, few, many or a size class.

size: .; V: TRBV12-3/TRBV12-4; J: TRBJ1-2; D: TRBD1; DNA: TGTGCCAGCACTAAGGACAGGGGGCGCAGCTATGGCTACACCTTC; CDR3: CASTKDRGRSYGYTF
size: many; V: TRBV10-3; J: TRBJ2-7; D: TRBD2; DNA: TGTGCCACGGGTAGCGGGATGGGGGAGCAGTACTTC; CDR3: CATGSGMGEQYF
size: many; V: TRBV20-1; J: TRBJ2-7; D: .; DNA: TGCAGTGCTTCCCGACGGCCAGCCGGATTAGGGTACGAGCAGTACTTC; CDR3: CSASRRPAGLGYEQYF
size: many; V: TRBV7-2; J: TRBJ2-3; D: TRBD1; DNA: TGTGCCAGCAGCCCTACGACAGGGGATACGCAGTATTTT; CDR3: CASSPTTGDTQYF
size: many; V: TRBV20-1; J: TRBJ1-2; D: TRBD1; DNA: TGCAGTGCTAGAGATCCTACCAGACAGGGGTCTGGCTACACCTTC; CDR3: CSARDPTRQGSGYTF
size: .; V: TRBV29-1; J: TRBJ2-5; D: .; DNA: TGCAGCGTTGATCGGGGTTCCGGCCAAGAGACCCAGTACTTC; CDR3: CSVDRGSGQETQYF
size: .; V: TRBV20-1; J: TRBJ1-1; D: .; DNA: TGCAGTGCTAGAGGACAGCTTGAAGCTTTCTTT; CDR3: CSARGQLEAFF
size: few; V: TRBV20-1; J: TRBJ1-6; D: .; DNA: TGCAGTGCTAGTGGCGGGGATACGTTCTCCTATAATTCACCCCTCCACTTT; CDR3: CSASGGDTFSYNSPLHF
size: many; V: TRBV20-1; J: TRBJ2-3; D: TRBD2; DNA: TGCAGTGCTAGCTCTACTAGCGGGAGTTACGATACGCAGTATTTT; CDR3: CSASSTSGSYDTQYF
size: few; V: TRBV20-1; J: TRBJ1-2; D: .; DNA: TGCAGTGCTAGAGGTGCAAACTATGGCTACACCTTC; CDR3: CSARGANYGYTF
size: many; V: TRBV9; J: TRBJ2-7; D: .; DNA: TGTGCCAGCAGCGTAGGATGGGCACAGTCCTACGAGCAGTACTTC; CDR3: CASSVGWAQSYEQYF
size: .; V: TRBV29-1; J: TRBJ2-7; D: .; DNA: TGCAGCGTTGAAGAGGACAACTCCTACGAGCAGTACTTC; CDR3: CSVEEDNSYEQYF
size: many; V: TRBV5-1; J: TRBJ2-5; D: .; DNA: TGCGCCAGCAGCTTGGATACGGGGGAAGAGACCCAGTACTTC; CDR3: CASSLDTGEETQYF
size: .; V: TRBV29-1; J: TRBJ2-1; D: TRBD2; DNA: TGCAGCGTCAGGACTAGCGGGAGGTCGCCGAGCTCCTACAATGAGCAGTTCTTC; CDR3: CSVRTSGRSPSSYNEQFF
size: many; V: TRBV4-2; J: TRBJ2-7; D: .; DNA: TGTGCCAGCAGCCAAGGGGACTCCTCCTACGAGCAGTACTTC; CDR3: CASSQGDSSYEQYF
size: few; V: TRBV18; J: TRBJ2-5; D: .; DNA: TGTGCCAGCTCGCCTTTGTGGGAAGAGACCCAGTACTTC; CDR3: CASSPLWEETQYF
size: many; V: TRBV10-3; J: TRBJ1-1; D: .; DNA: TGTGCCATCAGTGAGTCGGGGATAGGAGGGAACACTGAAGCTTTCTTT; CDR3: CAISESGIGGNTEAFF
size: many; V: TRBV20-1; J: TRBJ2-1; D: .; DNA: TGCAGTGCTAGAGATGTCGTTGACGGGAGCTATGAGCAGTTCTTC; CDR3: CSARDVVDGSYEQFF
size: .; V: TRBV5-1; J: TRBJ2-1; D: .; DNA: TGCGCCAGCAGCTTGGTGAAGGGGGAAGAGTTCTTC; CDR3: CASSLVKGEEFF
size: .; V: TRBV7-3; J: TRBJ2-1; D: .; DNA: TGTGCCAGCAGCTTAATTCTGGGAGGCAATGAGCAGTTCTTC; CDR3: CASSLILGGNEQFF
size: .; V: TRBV29-1; J: TRBJ2-3; D: .; DNA: TGCAGCGTTGAAATCAGGGAAACAGATACGCAGTATTTT; CDR3: CSVEIRETDTQYF
size: .; V: TRBV12-3/TRBV12-4; J: TRBJ2-2; D: .; DNA: TGTGCCAGCAGGGTACGAGGGACCGGGGAGCTGTTTTTT; CDR3: CASRVRGTGELFF